This note documents a single TCR beta chain sequence. As yet, its antigen is unknown. This record comes from a study of OX40 agonist ivuxolimab in advanced cancers. The CDR3 length is 17 residues. Trimming left V 0 bases short and J 3 bases short, with 19 bases between. Germline CDR1 SGHDT, CDR2 YYEEEE. Libraries were prepared by immunoSEQ multiplex PCR; TCRdb keeps only in-frame clonotypes and omits some of them. The sample yields 15,000 to 25,000 clones, approximately 86% seen once. Broader study findings: The specificity for antigen of the expanded peripheral T cells was not determined.

The V call is TRBV5-6, the J call TRBJ2-7; TRBD2 is a possible D gene (6 bases). The starting material was CD4+ or CD8+ T cells sorted from blood, obtained in a trial of the OX40 agonist ivuxolimab. The receptor's source is an adult with an advanced solid tumor such as melanoma, head and neck, liver or kidney cancer. CDR3 sequence: CASSLGAGPGIFYEQYF. In DNA, the CDR3 is TGTGCCAGCAGCTTGGGGGCGGGGCCAGGGATATTCTACGAGCAGTACTTC.